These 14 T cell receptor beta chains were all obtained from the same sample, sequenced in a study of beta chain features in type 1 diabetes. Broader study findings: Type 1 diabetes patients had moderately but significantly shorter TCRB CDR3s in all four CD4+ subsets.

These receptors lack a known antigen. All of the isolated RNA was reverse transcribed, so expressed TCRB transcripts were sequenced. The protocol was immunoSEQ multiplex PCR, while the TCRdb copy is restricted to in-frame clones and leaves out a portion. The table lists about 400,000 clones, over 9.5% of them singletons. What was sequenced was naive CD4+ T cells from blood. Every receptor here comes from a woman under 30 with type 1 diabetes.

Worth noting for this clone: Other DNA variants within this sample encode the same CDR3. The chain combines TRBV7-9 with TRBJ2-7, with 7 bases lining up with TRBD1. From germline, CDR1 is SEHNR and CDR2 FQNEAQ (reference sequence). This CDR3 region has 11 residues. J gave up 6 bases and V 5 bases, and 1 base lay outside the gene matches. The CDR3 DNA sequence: TGTGCCAGCAGCCCAGGGGGCGAGCAGTACTTC. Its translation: CASSPGGEQYF.

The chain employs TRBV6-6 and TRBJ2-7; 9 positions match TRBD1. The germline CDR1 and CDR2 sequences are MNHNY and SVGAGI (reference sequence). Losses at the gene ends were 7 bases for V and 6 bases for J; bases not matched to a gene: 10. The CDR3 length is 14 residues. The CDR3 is CASIQGQGPSEQYF. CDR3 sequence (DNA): TGTGCCAGCATCCAGGGACAGGGTCCCTCCGAGCAGTACTTC.

The chain's CDR3 is CASSAPGQRYEQYF. The CDR3 DNA is TGTGCCAGTAGTGCCCCGGGACAGCGCTACGAGCAGTACTTC. J is TRBJ2-7 and V is TRBV19, with 7 bases aligning to TRBD1. V shed 5 bases and J 3 bases; nucleotides not matched to a gene: 7. The CDR3 is made up of 14 amino acids. CDR1 and CDR2 (germline): LNHDA, SQIVND (reference sequence).

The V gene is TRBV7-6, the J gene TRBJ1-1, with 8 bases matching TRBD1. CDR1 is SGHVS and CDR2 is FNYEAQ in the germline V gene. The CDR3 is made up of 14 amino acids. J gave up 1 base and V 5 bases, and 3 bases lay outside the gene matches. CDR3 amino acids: CASSPDRGNTEAFF. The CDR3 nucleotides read TGTGCCAGCAGCCCCGACAGGGGGAACACTGAAGCTTTCTTT.

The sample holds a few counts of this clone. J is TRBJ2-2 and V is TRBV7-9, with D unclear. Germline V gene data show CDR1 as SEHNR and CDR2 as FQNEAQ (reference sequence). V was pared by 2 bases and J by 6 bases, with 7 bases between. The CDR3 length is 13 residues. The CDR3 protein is CASSLQVAGELFF. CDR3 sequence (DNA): TGTGCCAGCAGCTTACAGGTCGCCGGGGAGCTGTTTTTT.

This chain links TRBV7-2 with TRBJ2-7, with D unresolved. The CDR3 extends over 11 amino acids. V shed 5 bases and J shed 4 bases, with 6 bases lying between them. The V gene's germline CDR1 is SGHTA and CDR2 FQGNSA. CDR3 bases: TGTGCCAGCAGCGCTCAGTACGAGCAGTACTTC. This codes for CASSAQYEQYF.

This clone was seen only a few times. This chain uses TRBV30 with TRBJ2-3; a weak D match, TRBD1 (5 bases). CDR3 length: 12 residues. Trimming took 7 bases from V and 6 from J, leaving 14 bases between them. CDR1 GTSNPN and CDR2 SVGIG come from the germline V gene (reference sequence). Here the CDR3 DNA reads TGTGCCTTAACCCCCTCAGGGGATACGCAGTATTTT. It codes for CALTPSGDTQYF.

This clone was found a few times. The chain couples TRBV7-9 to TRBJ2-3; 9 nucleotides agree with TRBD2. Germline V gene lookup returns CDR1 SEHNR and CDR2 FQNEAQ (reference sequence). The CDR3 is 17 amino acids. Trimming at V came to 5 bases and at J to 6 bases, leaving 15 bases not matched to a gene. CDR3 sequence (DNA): TGTGCCAGCAGCCTATCGGGCGGGAGGGCCCTCGGCGATACGCAGTATTTT. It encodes CASSLSGGRALGDTQYF.

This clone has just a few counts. The CDR3 sequence is CASSSPGETQYF. DNA for the CDR3: TGTGCCAGCAGCTCCCCAGGAGAGACCCAGTACTTC. The V gene is TRBV7-3, the J gene TRBJ2-5; D is undetermined. The germline gives CDR1 SGHTA, CDR2 FQGTGA. The CDR3 covers 12 residues. Trimming cost V 4 bases and J 4 bases, with 7 bases left between them.

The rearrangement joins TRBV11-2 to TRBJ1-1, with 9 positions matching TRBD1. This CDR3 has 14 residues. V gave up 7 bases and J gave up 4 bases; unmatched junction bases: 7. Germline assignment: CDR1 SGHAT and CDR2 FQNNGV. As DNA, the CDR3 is TGTGCCAGCAACCTCGGACAGGGGACCACTGAAGCTTTCTTT. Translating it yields CASNLGQGTTEAFF.

CDR3 sequence: CASQGRAAAEAFF. The DNA of the CDR3 is TGTGCCAGCCAAGGGAGAGCAGCCGCTGAAGCTTTCTTT. The gene calls are TRBV7-9 and TRBJ1-1; D gene unclear. V was pared by 8 bases and J by 6 bases, with 16 bases between. Germline V gene data show CDR1 as SEHNR and CDR2 as FQNEAQ (reference sequence). The CDR3 spans 13 residues.

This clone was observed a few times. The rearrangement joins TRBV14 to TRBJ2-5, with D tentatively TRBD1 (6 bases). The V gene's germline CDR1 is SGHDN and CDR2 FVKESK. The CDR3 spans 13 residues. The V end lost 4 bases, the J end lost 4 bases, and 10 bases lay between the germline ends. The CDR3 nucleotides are TGTGCCAGCAGCCCCCAGGGGTCAGAGACCCAGTACTTC. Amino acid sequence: CASSPQGSETQYF.

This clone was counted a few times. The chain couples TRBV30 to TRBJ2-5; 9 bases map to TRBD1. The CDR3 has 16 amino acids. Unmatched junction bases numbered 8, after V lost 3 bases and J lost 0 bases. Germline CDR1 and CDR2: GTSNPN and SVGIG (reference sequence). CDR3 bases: TGTGCCTGGAGGGAAGTGGGACAGGGCGACCAAGAGACCCAGTACTTC. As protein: CAWREVGQGDQETQYF.

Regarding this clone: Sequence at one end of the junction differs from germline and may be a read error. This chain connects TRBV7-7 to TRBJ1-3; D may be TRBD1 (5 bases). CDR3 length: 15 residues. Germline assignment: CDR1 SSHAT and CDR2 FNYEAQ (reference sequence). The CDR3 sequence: CASSRDFDSGNTIYF. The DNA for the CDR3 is TGTGCTAGCAGTCGGGACTTCGACTCTGGAAACACCATATATTTT. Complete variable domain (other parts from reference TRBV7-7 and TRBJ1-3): GAGVSQSPRYKVTKRGQDVTLRCDPISSHATLYWYQQALGQGPEFLTYFNYEAQPDKSGLPSDRFSAERPEGSISTLTIQRTEQRDSAMYRCASSRDFDSGNTIYFGEGSWLTVV.